Given below is one T cell receptor beta chain in context. Its antigen is not known. The data were obtained in a study of beta chain features in type 1 diabetes. Notes on the study in general: Moderate but significant shortening of TCRB CDR3s was recorded in all four CD4+ subsets from Type 1 diabetes patients.

The whole isolated RNA underwent reverse transcription, so sequencing captured expressed TCRB transcripts. Assay: immunoSEQ multiplex PCR; the TCRdb copy retains only in-frame clones and omits some. The sample has around 710,000 clones, around 12% seen once. This CDR3 region has 16 residues. Germline assignment: CDR1 SGHRS and CDR2 YFSETQ. J gave up 0 bases and V 0 bases, and 5 bases lay outside the gene matches. This sequence joins TRBV5-1 and TRBJ2-5; 7 bases agree with TRBD1. The receptor's source is a man aged 25 to 40 with type 1 diabetes. Sequencing was performed on naive CD4+ T cells from blood. The CDR3 bases are TGCGCCAGCAGCTTGGGGGGACAGTCGTACCAAGAGACCCAGTACTTC. Protein: CASSLGGQSYQETQYF.